This entry lists 10 T cell receptor beta chains sequenced from one sample in a study of blood T cell repertoires in COVID-19. Sequencing used immunoSEQ multiplex PCR; TCRdb keeps in-frame clones, though not all of them. The table includes 200,000 to 250,000 clones, about 90% detected once. Input material: PBMCs or T cells enriched from blood (not recorded which). These receptors were collected from a man aged 30-40 years who had recovered from COVID-19.

CDR3 loop: CASSLGTGDNQPQHF. For the CDR3, the DNA is TGTGCCAGCAGCTTAGGGACAGGGGACAATCAGCCCCAGCATTTT. The gene calls are TRBV5-4 and TRBJ1-5, with 10 bases identical to TRBD1. CDR3 length equals 15 residues. Germline V lookup: CDR1 SGHNT, CDR2 YYREEE (reference sequence). The junction had 2 bases not matched to a gene; V was cut back by 2 bases and J by 3 bases. Using reference TRBV5-4 and TRBJ1-5 for the parts outside the CDR3, the full variable domain is ETGVTQSPTHLIKTRGQQVTLRCSSQSGHNTVSWYQQALGQGPQFIFQYYREEENGRGNFPPRFSGLQFPNYSSELNVNALELDDSALYLCASSLGTGDNQPQHFGDGTRLSIL.

A single count supports this clone. V usage is TRBV6-5 and J usage is TRBJ2-5, with TRBD1 identical over 8 bases. There are 14 residues in the CDR3. The junction had 7 bases not matched to a gene; V was cut back by 6 bases and J by 4 bases. The germline V gene encodes CDR1 MNHEY and CDR2 SVGAGI. DNA of the CDR3: TGTGCCAGCAGCAGACAGGGGAGGAGAGAGACCCAGTACTTC. Its translation: CASSRQGRRETQYF.

The V gene is TRBV6-5, the J gene TRBJ1-3; D gene uncertain. Germline assignment: CDR1 MNHEY and CDR2 SVGAGI. This CDR3 is 14 amino acids long. V was cut by 0 bases and J by 2 bases, with 5 bases left in between. CDR3 sequence reads: CASSYSQAGNTIYF. CDR3 nucleotides: TGTGCCAGCAGTTACTCCCAGGCTGGAAACACCATATATTTT.

The V call is TRBV7-9, the J call TRBJ2-5, with a weak D call TRBD2 (6 bases). Germline-derived CDR1 and CDR2 are SEHNR and FQNEAQ (reference sequence). Trimming shortened V by 5 bases and J by 1 base, and 11 bases separated the two germline ends. The length of the CDR3 is 14 residues. The CDR3 DNA reads as TGTGCCAGCAGCCGCGGGGTTCTCCAAGAGACCCAGTACTTC. Translation gives CASSRGVLQETQYF.

CDR3 sequence: CSVTGVNYGYTF. The CDR3 DNA follows: TGCAGCGTTACGGGGGTGAACTATGGCTACACCTTC. The gene calls are TRBV29-1 and TRBJ1-2; D might be TRBD1 (5 bases). The ends were cut back, 5 bases at V and 2 bases at J, with 9 bases in the middle. The CDR3 contains 12 residues. Germline V gene data show CDR1 as SQVTM and CDR2 as ANQGSEA.

V is TRBV27 and J is TRBJ1-5; D ambiguous. Trimming left V 8 bases short and J 10 bases short, with 9 bases between. This CDR3 spans 10 amino acids. Germline V lookup: CDR1 MNHEY, CDR2 SMNVEV (reference sequence). In DNA, the CDR3 is TGTGCCAGCGGGCTGGGTCCCCAGCATTTT. Translation: CASGLGPQHF.

The gene calls are TRBV5-1 and TRBJ2-7; 7 bases line up with TRBD2. J gave up 4 bases and V 1 base, and 8 bases lay outside the gene matches. The germline V gene has CDR1 SGHRS and CDR2 YFSETQ. The CDR3 covers 15 residues. The CDR3 protein is CASSLSSGRSYEQYF. The CDR3 nucleotides are TGCGCCAGCAGCTTGTCCTCCGGGAGGTCGTACGAGCAGTACTTC.

This clone has a single count. The gene calls are TRBV7-8 and TRBJ1-3, with D possibly TRBD1 on 6 matching bases. The CDR3 covers 16 residues. The V end lost 5 bases, the J end lost 4 bases, and 18 bases lay between the germline ends. CDR1 is SGHVS and CDR2 is FQNEAQ in the germline V gene. The CDR3 nucleotides are TGTGCCAGCAGCCGACTGGACAGCGGGGCGGGAAACACCATATATTTT. Translated, it gives CASSRLDSGAGNTIYF.

V is TRBV12-3 or TRBV12-4 and J is TRBJ1-5; D is uncertain. The V and J ends lost 2 bases and 5 bases respectively, with 7 bases between them. This CDR3 region has 13 residues. CDR3 sequence (DNA): TGTGCCAGCAGTTTACGGGTTGATCAGCCCCAGCATTTT. Protein: CASSLRVDQPQHF.

CDR3 sequence: CASSPSFGQGANEQFF. The DNA for the CDR3 is TGTGCCAGCAGCCCTTCCTTTGGACAGGGGGCTAATGAGCAGTTCTTC. The chain links TRBV3-1 (or the pseudogene TRBV3-2) to TRBJ2-1; 11 bases match TRBD1. Germline CDR1 LGHDT, CDR2 YNNKEL (reference sequence). Germline trimming cut 4 bases from V and 7 bases from J; bases unmatched to any gene: 9. This CDR3 has 16 residues.